Reported below is one T cell receptor (beta chain). The antigen is unknown. The data were obtained in a study of blood T cells in healthy people across ages. A J-beta primer mix and a sample-barcoded 5' primer were used in a second PCR of about 7 to 12 cycles. One entry per CDR3 protein results from TCRdb running MiXCR on the 5' RACE reads. In the table there are under 800,000 distinct CDR3 sequences, approximately 43% of which are singletons. All donors came from Russia, were Caucasian and healthy, and spanned ages about 6 to 100. Each donor's blood draw was 8.5 to 10 milliliters of peripheral blood. Whole-study results and caveats: Older individuals had lower TCR beta diversity per million T cells (the decline was roughly linear). More naive CD4+ cells and higher diversity marked long-lived donors relative to aged donors.

The source of this sequence is a woman aged 60 to 75 in good health. The sample consisted of blood.

In nucleotides, the CDR3 is TGTGCCAGCAGCAAACGGGGGGGGACAGCGTCTAGTCAGCCCCAGCATTTT. This codes for CASSKRGGTASSQPQHF. The chain is built from TRBV21-1 and TRBJ1-5; the table's D call, TRBD1, was not checked against the DNA. TRBV21-1 is reported as a pseudogene. This CDR3 is built from 17 residues.